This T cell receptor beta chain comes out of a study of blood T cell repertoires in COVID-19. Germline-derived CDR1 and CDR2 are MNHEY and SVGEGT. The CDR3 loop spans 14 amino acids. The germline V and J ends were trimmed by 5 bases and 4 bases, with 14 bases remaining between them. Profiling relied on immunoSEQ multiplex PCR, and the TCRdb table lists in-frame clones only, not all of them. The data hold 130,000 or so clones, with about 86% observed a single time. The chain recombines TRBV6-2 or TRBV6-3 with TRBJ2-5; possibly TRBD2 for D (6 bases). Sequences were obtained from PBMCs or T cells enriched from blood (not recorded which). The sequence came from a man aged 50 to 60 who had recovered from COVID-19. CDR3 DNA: TGTGCCAGCAGTGACGGGACTGGAGCAGAGACCCAGTACTTC. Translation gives CASSDGTGAETQYF.